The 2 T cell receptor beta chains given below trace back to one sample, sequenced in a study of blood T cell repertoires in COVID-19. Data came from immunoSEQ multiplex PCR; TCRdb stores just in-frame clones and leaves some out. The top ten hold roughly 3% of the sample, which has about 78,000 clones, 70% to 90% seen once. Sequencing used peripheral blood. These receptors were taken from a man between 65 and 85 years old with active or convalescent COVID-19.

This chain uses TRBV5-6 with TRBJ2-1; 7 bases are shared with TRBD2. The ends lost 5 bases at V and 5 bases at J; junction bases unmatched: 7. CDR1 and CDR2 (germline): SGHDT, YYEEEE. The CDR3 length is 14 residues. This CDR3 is CASRWEGRHNEQFF. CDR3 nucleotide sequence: TGTGCCAGCAGATGGGAGGGCCGGCACAATGAGCAGTTCTTC.

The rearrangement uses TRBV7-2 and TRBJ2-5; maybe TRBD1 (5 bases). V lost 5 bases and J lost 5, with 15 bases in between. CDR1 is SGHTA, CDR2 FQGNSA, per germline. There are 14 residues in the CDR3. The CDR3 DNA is TGTGCCAGCAGCGTCAGGGTAGCCGGCGAGACCCAGTACTTC. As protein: CASSVRVAGETQYF. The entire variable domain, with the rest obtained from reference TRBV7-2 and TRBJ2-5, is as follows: GAGVSQSPSNKVTEKGKDVELRCDPISGHTALYWYRQSLGQGLEFLIYFQGNSAPDKSGLPSDRFSAERTGGSVSTLTIQRTQQEDSAVYLCASSVRVAGETQYFGPGTRLLVL.